This entry lists 14 T cell receptor beta chains sequenced from one sample in a study of regulatory T cells in long-lasting Graves disease. With iRepertoire HTBI primers and Arm-PCR of CDR3 regions, TCR beta libraries were built. TCRdb re-called the multiplex PCR reads through MiXCR, storing one row per CDR3 protein. The sample has 650,000 to 700,000 distinct CDR3 sequences, 25% to 35% seen once. Time point reported: persistent/refractory GD, antithyroid drugs over 5 years with positive TRAb. PBMC-extracted RNA yielded the TCR library. Material: peripheral blood mononuclear cells (PBMCs), obtained when the disease was refractory, from a patient treated with antithyroid drugs. The receptors come from a female donor with Graves disease.

This chain links TRBV18 with TRBJ2-7; D is ambiguous. Trimming stripped 4 bases from V and 4 bases from J, with 14 bases between. The CDR3 totals 14 residues. Germline CDR1 KGHSH, CDR2 LQKENI. The CDR3 loop is CASSRARSFYEQYF. The CDR3 bases are TGTGCCAGCTCACGAGCGAGAAGTTTTTACGAGCAGTACTTC. Filled out from reference TRBV18 and TRBJ2-7, the complete variable domain reads NAGVMQNPRHLVRRRGQEARLRCSPMKGHSHVYWYRQLPEEGLKFMVYLQKENIIDESGMPKERFSAEFPKEGPSILRIQQVVRGDSAAYFCASSRARSFYEQYFGPGTRLTVT.

The rearrangement joins TRBV20-1 to TRBJ1-6; possibly TRBD1 for D (5 bases). The length of the CDR3 is 15 residues. V lost 0 bases, J lost 13 bases, and 19 bases lay in between. Germline V gene lookup returns CDR1 DFQATT and CDR2 SNEGSKA (reference sequence). CDR3 loop: CSARDLGHETVPLHF. The CDR3 DNA reads TGCAGTGCTAGAGATTTAGGACATGAAACGGTCCCCCTCCACTTT.

The V call is TRBV14, the J call TRBJ2-7; the match to TRBD1 covers 9 bases. After removal of 1 base from V and 3 bases from J, the junction contained 7 bases not matched to a gene. The CDR3 sequence is 16 residues long. CDR1 is SGHDN, CDR2 FVKESK, per germline. CDR3 sequence (DNA): TGTGCCAGCAGCCAAGGTTTCGGGACAGGGCTCTACGAGCAGTACTTC. The encoded protein is CASSQGFGTGLYEQYF.

The chain employs TRBV6-1 and TRBJ1-1; D remains unclear. Germline lookup yields CDR1 MNHNS and CDR2 SASEGT. This CDR3 comprises 13 residues. Trimming cost V 10 bases and J 1 base, with 13 bases left between them. This CDR3 is CATNKYRNTEAFF. In DNA, the CDR3 is TGTGCCACCAACAAATACAGGAACACTGAAGCTTTCTTT.

The chain joins TRBV5-1 to TRBJ2-7; TRBD2 might be the D (6 bases). The V gene lost 4 bases and the J gene lost 5 bases, with 13 bases spanning the gap. The germline gives CDR1 SGHRS, CDR2 YFSETQ. This CDR3 spans 13 amino acids. CDR3 in amino acids: CASSPGTWDEQYF. CDR3 coding DNA: TGCGCCAGCAGCCCCGGGACTTGGGACGAGCAGTACTTC.

The chain is built from TRBV7-9 and TRBJ1-1, with 7 bases fitting TRBD1. J gave up 5 bases and V 1 base, and 10 bases lay outside the gene matches. The CDR3 spans 16 residues. Germline CDR1 reads SEHNR; CDR2 reads FQNEAQ (reference sequence). This CDR3 reads CASSLGTGPKFTEAFF. The CDR3 nucleotides read TGTGCCAGCAGCTTAGGGACAGGACCAAAGTTTACTGAAGCTTTCTTT.

Many counts were recorded for this clonotype. In nucleotides, the CDR3 is TGTGCCAGCAGTCCCCGGTTGGTGACGGTCGGCACTGAAGCTTTCTTT. It encodes CASSPRLVTVGTEAFF. V gene TRBV5-6 combines with J gene TRBJ1-1; no firm D call. The CDR3 runs to 16 residues. Germline V gene lookup returns CDR1 SGHDT and CDR2 YYEEEE. V lost 5 bases and J 4 bases, leaving 21 bases between the germline ends.

This clonotype was recorded at least ten times. The chain uses TRBV11-2 and TRBJ2-2, with a weak D call TRBD1 (6 bases). Trimming pared 2 bases from V and 7 bases from J, leaving 11 bases between. Germline V gene data show CDR1 as SGHAT and CDR2 as FQNNGV. The CDR3 spans 14 residues. This CDR3 reads CASSLRGFDGELFF. The CDR3 DNA follows: TGTGCCAGCAGCTTAAGGGGGTTCGACGGGGAGCTGTTTTTT. The full variable domain, completed using reference TRBV11-2 and TRBJ2-2, is EAGVAQSPRYKIIEKRQSVAFWCNPISGHATLYWYQQILGQGPKLLIQFQNNGVVDDSQLPKDRFSAERLKGVDSTLKIQPAKLEDSAVYLCASSLRGFDGELFFGEGSRLTVL.

This clonotype turned up a few times. The V gene is TRBV6-1, the J gene TRBJ2-5, with D perhaps TRBD2 (6 bases). Deletions cut 7 bases from V and 4 bases from J, with 10 bases between. The CDR3 contains 12 residues. Germline assignment: CDR1 MNHNS and CDR2 SASEGT. For the CDR3, the DNA is TGTGCCAGCACAACTAGCCTAGAGACCCAGTACTTC. It yields the protein CASTTSLETQYF.

The rearrangement links TRBV12-3 or TRBV12-4 to TRBJ1-3, with D uncertain. This CDR3 is built from 14 residues. Trimming pared 10 bases from V and 4 bases from J, leaving 17 bases between. The CDR3 is CATTPLPGGNTIYF. As DNA, the CDR3 is TGTGCCACCACACCCTTGCCGGGGGGAAACACCATATATTTT.

The chain employs TRBV30 and TRBJ2-6; 9 bases align to TRBD1. After removal of 3 bases from V and 4 bases from J, the junction contained 4 bases not matched to a gene. The CDR3 runs 15 residues. The germline CDR1 and CDR2 sequences are GTSNPN and SVGIG (reference sequence). CDR3 bases: TGTGCCTGGAGGCGGACAGGGGAGGGGGCCAACGTCCTGACTTTC. This encodes CAWRRTGEGANVLTF. Full variable domain (outside the CDR3, taken from reference TRBV30 and TRBJ2-6): SQTIHQWPATLVQPVGSPLSLECTVEGTSNPNLYWYRQAAGRGLQLLFYSVGIGQISSEVPQNLSASRPQDRQFILSSKKLLLSDSGFYLCAWRRTGEGANVLTFGAGSRLTVL.

This clonotype appeared once. CDR3 region: CASTQHRNEQFF. CDR3 nucleotides: TGTGCCAGCACCCAGCACCGGAATGAGCAGTTCTTC. V and J are TRBV2 and TRBJ2-1, with D unresolved. The V gene lost 7 bases and the J gene lost 7 bases, with 11 bases spanning the gap. Germline lookup yields CDR1 SNHLY and CDR2 FYNNEI. The CDR3 sequence is 12 residues long.

Only a few counts were recorded for this clonotype. The V call is TRBV10-1, the J call TRBJ1-1; D call uncertain. Germline V gene data show CDR1 as WNHNN and CDR2 as SYGVQD (reference sequence). Trimming removed 0 bases from V and 4 bases from J, with 6 bases in between. This CDR3 is built from 13 residues. CDR3 sequence (DNA): TGCGCCAGCAGTGAGTCTGTGGGCACTGAAGCTTTCTTT. It codes for CASSESVGTEAFF.

A single count supports this clonotype. A much larger clone lies one base from this, so it may be a read error. CDR3 nucleotide sequence: TGCGCCAGCAGCTCACCCCGGGACAGGGTAGAACCTAACCATGGCTACACCTTC. This translates into CASSSPRDRVEPNHGYTF. The chain joins TRBV5-1 to TRBJ1-2, with TRBD1 matching 9 bases. The CDR3 consists of 18 residues. Per the germline V gene, CDR1 is SGHRS and CDR2 is YFSETQ.